The clone carrying this T cell receptor beta chain was found many times. The data stem from a study of T cells after yellow fever vaccination. Whole-study results and caveats: A limited proportion of clonotypes was detected within both the CD4 and CD8 compartments. After the booster, 96% of CD4 and around nine tenths of CD8 primary-response clones were re-detected.

The length of the CDR3 is 13 residues. Trimming pared 6 bases from V and 4 bases from J, leaving 13 bases between. CDR1 GTSNPN and CDR2 SVGIG come from the germline V gene (reference sequence). Generation of TCR cDNA used 5'RACE template switching (which added a universal primer site and UMIs). TCRdb reprocessed the 5' RACE reads with MiXCR, giving one entry per CDR3 protein. The sample has under 15,000 distinct CDR3 sequences, about 6% seen once; the top ten hold roughly 0.87%. The specimen was PBMCs, either bulk or a sorted T-cell subset (CD4+, CD8+, memory, or dextramer-sorted; not recorded which), collected on the day of the yellow fever booster vaccination. This chain connects TRBV30 to TRBJ1-3; D is unresolved. This receptor was identified in a man under 40 who received the YFV17D yellow fever vaccine. CDR3 region: CACDRRAGNTIYF. In DNA form, the CDR3 reads TGTGCCTGTGACCGCAGAGCGGGAAACACCATATATTTT.